The 18 T cell receptor beta chains below all came from one sample that was sequenced in a study of T cell clonality in common variable immunodeficiency. Only in-frame clones appear in the TCRdb table, and some are missing; sequencing was by immunoSEQ multiplex PCR. Listed here are about 34,000 clones without any singletons, the top ten holding around 1%. The sample consisted of peripheral blood mononuclear cells. These receptors were obtained from a person between 18 and 75 years old in good health.

Many counts were recorded for this clone. With the read ending 3 residues before the CDR3 end, the germline J gene is used to fill in that end. The chain combines TRBV30 with TRBJ1-2, with a possible D match to TRBD1 (6 bases). Germline values: CDR1 GTSNPN, CDR2 SVGIG (reference sequence). V lost 2 bases and J 4 bases, leaving 8 bases between the germline ends. The length of the CDR3 is 12 residues. The covered CDR3 bases are TGTGCCTGGAGTAGGGGGGGCTATGGC. It codes for CAWSRGGYG. The entire CDR3 protein is CAWSRGGYGYTF. Full variable domain (rest looked up from reference TRBV30 and TRBJ1-2): SQTIHQWPATLVQPVGSPLSLECTVEGTSNPNLYWYRQAAGRGLQLLFYSVGIGQISSEVPQNLSASRPQDRQFILSSKKLLLSDSGFYLCAWSRGGYGYTFGSGTRLTVV.

This clone appeared many times. Read sequence stops 3 residues before the CDR3 end, and the germline J gene provides the missing end. The rearrangement uses TRBV20-1 and TRBJ2-3, with D possibly TRBD1 on 5 matching bases. V lost 6 bases and J 5 bases, leaving 18 bases between the germline ends. CDR1 is DFQATT and CDR2 is SNEGSKA in the germline V gene (reference sequence). The CDR3 length is 14 residues. The CDR3 spells CSAPGLLGEDTQYF. The CDR3 DNA, read in part, is TGCAGTGCCCCGGGCCTGCTAGGGGAAGATACG.

This clone is medium-sized by share. CDR3: CASSLDRAAGLADQETQYF. The CDR3 bases that were read are TGTGCCAGCAGCTTAGATCGGGCGGCAGGACTAGCGGACCAAGAGACC. The rearrangement uses TRBV13 and TRBJ2-5; TRBD2 matches at 10 bases. The read gets to within 3 residues of the CDR3 end, and the germline J gene fills in the rest. Trimming cost V 1 base and J 0 bases; bases outside gene matches: 11. This CDR3 is 19 amino acids long. Germline V gives CDR1 PRHDT, CDR2 FYEKMQ (reference sequence).

Points on this clone: The read falls 3 residues short of the CDR3 end, and the missing part is taken from the germline J gene. The V and J genes are TRBV7-7 and TRBJ1-1; no reliable D call. The V gene's germline CDR1 is SSHAT and CDR2 FNYEAQ (reference sequence). The CDR3 length is 13 residues. CDR3 region: CASQGSRNTEAFF. The covered CDR3 bases are TGTGCTAGCCAAGGGTCGCGGAACACTGAA.

This clone has a count of ten or more. The read is 3 residues too short to cover the CDR3 end, so that end is filled in from the germline J gene. This chain uses TRBV19 with TRBJ1-1, with 11 bases fitting TRBD1. CDR1 and CDR2 (germline): LNHDA, SQIVND (reference sequence). This CDR3 is built from 16 residues. J gave up 4 bases and V 5 bases, and 9 bases lay outside the gene matches. The CDR3 sequence is CASSSHRDRGITEAFF. The DNA read from the CDR3 is TGTGCCAGTAGTTCACACCGGGACAGGGGGATCACTGAA.

This clone appeared many times. Read data end 3 residues before the CDR3 end; the end is taken from the germline J gene. The chain employs TRBV5-1 and TRBJ2-5; D gene unclear. V dropped 4 bases and J dropped 2 bases, with 12 bases sitting between them. The germline CDR1 and CDR2 sequences are SGHRS and YFSETQ. The length of the CDR3 is 14 residues. The CDR3 DNA, read in part, is TGCGCCAGCAGCCCCCGACAACGTCAAGAGACC. This encodes CASSPRQRQET. The full CDR3 sequence reads CASSPRQRQETQYF.

This clone was picked up many times. From the germline J gene comes the end of the CDR3, since the read stops 3 residues before it. The chain carries TRBV20-1 and TRBJ1-5; possible D gene TRBD1, 6 bases. Between the trimmed V and J ends, which lost 6 bases and 2 bases, there was a span of 14 bases. The CDR3 contains 14 residues. CDR1 is DFQATT, CDR2 SNEGSKA, per germline (reference sequence). The CDR3 sequence is CSATQGHRNQPQHF. CDR3 DNA (partial): TGCAGTGCGACACAGGGTCACCGCAATCAGCCC.

This clone came up many times. The DNA ends 3 residues before the CDR3 does, and the rest of the CDR3 is filled in from the germline J gene. The chain joins TRBV4-1 to TRBJ2-7; 11 bases are shared with TRBD1. Germline lookup yields CDR1 MGHRA and CDR2 YSYEKL. This CDR3 has 16 amino acids. Trimming took 4 bases from V and 5 from J; bases not matched to a gene: 10. The DNA read from the CDR3 is TGCGCCAGCAGCCCCAGTGGGACAGGGGGTCCTGACGAG. As protein: CASSPSGTGGPDE. The full CDR3 protein reads CASSPSGTGGPDEQYF.

This clone was found many times. The read terminates 3 residues ahead of where the CDR3 ends, so the germline J gene completes it. V usage is TRBV4-2 and J usage is TRBJ1-5, with D hard to call. The CDR3 runs to 14 residues. Per the germline V gene, CDR1 is LGHNA and CDR2 is YNFKEQ. V lost 1 base and J 0 bases, leaving 4 bases between the germline ends. The sequenced part of the CDR3 DNA is TGTGCCAGCAGCCAAGCAGGTAGCAATCAGCCC. This gives the protein CASSQAGSNQP. From start to end, the CDR3 is CASSQAGSNQPQHF.

This clone came up many times. Coverage ceases 3 residues before the CDR3 finishes, and the germline J gene fills in the end. The chain combines TRBV9 with TRBJ1-6; D is undetermined. Germline V lookup: CDR1 SGDLS, CDR2 YYNGEE. The CDR3 is 13 residues long. The CDR3 sequence: CASSVDSRTTLHF. The CDR3 DNA, read in part, is TGTGCCAGCAGCGTAGATTCTCGGACTACC.

Ten or more counts support this clone. The CDR3 goes on 3 residues after the read ends, and that part is filled in from the germline J gene. V usage is TRBV7-2 and J usage is TRBJ1-6, with D uncertain. Deletions cut 5 bases from V and 0 bases from J, with 8 bases between. This CDR3 comprises 15 residues. Germline V gives CDR1 SGHTA, CDR2 FQGNSA. The DNA read from the CDR3 is TGTGCCAGCAGCGTAATTAGCTCCTATAATTCACCC. This encodes CASSVISSYNSP. The entire CDR3 protein reads CASSVISSYNSPLHF.

About this clone itself: The read is 3 residues too short to cover the CDR3 end, so that end is filled in from the germline J gene. The chain uses TRBV30 and TRBJ1-2; D not certain. This CDR3 contains 13 residues. The germline V gene has CDR1 GTSNPN and CDR2 SVGIG (reference sequence). The sequenced CDR3 bases are TGTGCCTGGAGTGTACGGGGTTTGAGGGAC. This codes for CAWSVRGLRD. Given in full, the CDR3 is CAWSVRGLRDYTF.

This clone was detected ten times or more. The read falls 3 residues short of the CDR3 end, and the missing part is taken from the germline J gene. The chain has TRBV30 and TRBJ1-3; the D is unclear. The germline gives CDR1 GTSNPN, CDR2 SVGIG (reference sequence). CDR3 length: 14 residues. Trimming shortened V by 3 bases and J by 2 bases, and 11 bases separated the two germline ends. CDR3 in amino acids: CAWRSALTGNTIYF. CDR3 DNA (partial): TGTGCCTGGAGATCAGCGCTAACTGGAAACACC.

A few counts support this clone. Read data end 3 residues before the CDR3 end; the end is taken from the germline J gene. This sequence joins TRBV7-8 and TRBJ2-7, with 8 positions matching TRBD2. Germline CDR1 is SGHVS and CDR2 is FQNEAQ. The CDR3 consists of 14 residues. The junction had 5 bases not matched to a gene; V was cut back by 3 bases and J by 4 bases. CDR3 region: CASSFHGGVYEQYF. Partial CDR3 DNA: TGTGCCAGCAGCTTTCACGGGGGGGTTTACGAG.

This clone came up many times. Sequencing ends 3 residues short of the CDR3 end; the germline J gene provides the rest. The chain has TRBV10-3 and TRBJ1-1; D remains unclear. This CDR3 has 16 residues. Trimming pared 0 bases from V and 1 base from J, leaving 12 bases between. Germline CDR1 reads ENHRY; CDR2 reads SYGVKD. CDR3 residues: CAISESYKRGNTEAFF. The CDR3 bases that were read are TGTGCCATCAGTGAGTCGTATAAGCGGGGGAACACTGAA.

This clone has ten or more counts. The CDR3 goes on 3 residues after the read ends, and that part is filled in from the germline J gene. The V gene is TRBV5-1, the J gene TRBJ2-3; possibly TRBD2 for D (5 bases). Trimming left V 3 bases short and J 1 base short, with 9 bases between. The CDR3 covers 14 residues. Germline CDR1 reads SGHRS; CDR2 reads YFSETQ. Incomplete CDR3 DNA: TGCGCCAGCAGCTCCGCCGGGGGCACAGATACG. Translating it yields CASSSAGGTDT. The whole CDR3 sequence reads CASSSAGGTDTQYF.

The sample holds many counts of this clone. From the germline J gene comes the end of the CDR3, since the read stops 3 residues before it. The rearrangement links TRBV4-1 to TRBJ2-7; 11 bases line up with TRBD1. After removal of 0 bases from V and 4 bases from J, the junction contained 8 bases not matched to a gene. The length of the CDR3 is 17 residues. Germline values: CDR1 MGHRA, CDR2 YSYEKL. CDR3 bases read: TGCGCCAGCAGCCAAGACCCGGCCGGGACAGGGGGGTACGAG. Its translation: CASSQDPAGTGGYE. The full CDR3 is CASSQDPAGTGGYEQYF.

This clone was recorded many times. The read ends 3 residues early relative to the CDR3; the germline J gene fills the gap. The gene calls are TRBV5-4 and TRBJ1-2; D uncertain. The germline V gene has CDR1 SGHNT and CDR2 YYREEE (reference sequence). The CDR3 totals 14 residues. The part of the CDR3 DNA that was read is TGTGCCAGCAGAAATGCGGGATCTATAAAATAC. The encoded protein is CASRNAGSIKY. The complete CDR3 sequence is CASRNAGSIKYYTF.